The 15 T cell receptor beta chains reported below all come from one sample, sequenced in a study of blood T cell repertoires in COVID-19. Generated by immunoSEQ multiplex PCR, the TCRdb table keeps only in-frame clones and is missing some. This sample has a few hundred thousand clones, with roughly 87% found just once. Sequences were obtained from PBMCs or T cells enriched from blood (not recorded which). These receptors all stem from a woman aged 25 to 45 who had recovered from COVID-19.

This rearrangement joins TRBV3-1 (or the pseudogene TRBV3-2) to TRBJ1-3; no clear D. V dropped 2 bases and J dropped 0 bases, with 8 bases sitting between them. Germline values: CDR1 LGHDT, CDR2 YNNKEL (reference sequence). The CDR3 is made up of 15 amino acids. Here the CDR3 reads CASSQYMSSGNTIYF. The CDR3 DNA follows: TGTGCCAGCAGCCAATATATGAGCTCTGGAAACACCATATATTTT.

The chain uses TRBV27 and TRBJ2-1; TRBD1 matches at 8 bases. CDR1 MNHEY and CDR2 SMNVEV come from the germline V gene (reference sequence). The CDR3 sequence is 16 residues long. Losses at the gene ends were 5 bases for V and 3 bases for J; bases not matched to a gene: 9. CDR3 loop: CASSPAGGYGYNEQFF. CDR3 in DNA: TGTGCCAGCAGTCCCGCAGGGGGCTACGGCTACAATGAGCAGTTCTTC.

The chain joins TRBV10-1 to TRBJ2-1; TRBD2 matches at 7 bases. V shed 3 bases, J shed 7 bases, and the junction held 18 bases outside the gene matches. CDR1 is WNHNN, CDR2 SYGVQD, per germline (reference sequence). This CDR3 is built from 18 residues. The CDR3 DNA reads TGCGCCAGCAGTGATCGGAGGCTAGCGGCGTTCGCCGGGAATGAGCAGTTCTTC. Its protein product is CASSDRRLAAFAGNEQFF.

This clone has a handful of counts. The junction and the germline gene differ at one end; a read error may be behind it. The chain uses TRBV7-7 and TRBJ1-1, with D possibly being TRBD1 (6 bases). The CDR3 length is 16 residues. The germline V gene encodes CDR1 SSHAT and CDR2 FNYEAQ (reference sequence). CDR3 DNA: TGTGCTAGCAGCTTAGAATTGAGGGGGAGCAACACTGAAGCTTTCTTT. Translated: CASSLELRGSNTEAFF.

V is TRBV11-3 and J is TRBJ2-5; TRBD1 agrees at 8 bases. CDR3 length: 16 amino acids. V gave up 5 bases and J gave up 4 bases; unmatched junction bases: 12. The germline CDR1 and CDR2 sequences are SGHNT and YENEEA. As DNA, the CDR3 is TGTGCCAGCAGCCTAACCTTCTCCGGGACAGGAGAGACCCAGTACTTC. Its protein product is CASSLTFSGTGETQYF. Together with reference TRBV11-3 and TRBJ2-5, the CDR3 gives the full variable domain: EAGVVQSPRYKIIEKKQPVAFWCNPISGHNTLYWYLQNLGQGPELLIRYENEEAVDDSQLPKDRFSAERLKGVDSTLKIQPAELGDSAVYLCASSLTFSGTGETQYFGPGTRLLVL.

The chain uses TRBV11-2 and TRBJ1-1; the match to TRBD1 covers 7 bases. The CDR3 extends over 13 amino acids. V was clipped by 5 bases and J by 6 bases; unmatched bases: 6. Germline lookup yields CDR1 SGHAT and CDR2 FQNNGV. The CDR3 nucleotides are TGTGCCAGCAGCCAAACAGGGGACTCTGAAGCTTTCTTT. It specifies CASSQTGDSEAFF.

This clone was counted between two and nine times. The chain is built from TRBV5-1 and TRBJ1-1; D perhaps matches TRBD1 (5 bases). V lost 1 base and J 5 bases, leaving 12 bases between the germline ends. The CDR3 is 14 amino acids. Germline CDR1 SGHRS, CDR2 YFSETQ. The CDR3 is CASSLLGVGTEAFF. CDR3 bases: TGCGCCAGCAGCTTGTTAGGGGTGGGTACTGAAGCTTTCTTT.

This chain joins TRBV15 and TRBJ1-4, with D maybe TRBD1 (6 bases). In germline, CDR1 is LNHNV, CDR2 YYDKDF (reference sequence). The ends were cut back, 4 bases at V and 2 bases at J, with 14 bases in the middle. CDR3 size: 16 residues. The CDR3 region has the DNA TGTGCCACCAGCATACAACAGGGCACGACTAATGAAAAACTGTTTTTT. Amino acids: CATSIQQGTTNEKLFF.

The rearrangement links TRBV6-2 or TRBV6-3 to TRBJ2-7; no reliable D call. Germline CDR1 MNHEY, CDR2 SVGEGT. Trimming removed 1 base from V and 7 bases from J, with 14 bases in between. The CDR3 runs 14 residues. This CDR3 reads CASSYFLRLEEQYF. The CDR3 coding sequence is TGTGCCAGCAGTTACTTTCTGCGCTTAGAAGAGCAGTACTTC.

This chain's CDR3 is CASSTSTGHNSPLHF. CDR3 sequence (DNA): TGTGCCAGTAGTACCTCGACAGGGCACAATTCACCCCTCCACTTT. The chain couples TRBV19 to TRBJ1-6; 7 bases match TRBD1. CDR1 and CDR2 from the germline V gene are LNHDA and SQIVND (reference sequence). The CDR3 loop spans 15 amino acids. Trimming took 4 bases from V and 7 from J; bases not matched to a gene: 7.

The chain has TRBV28 and TRBJ1-1; D is unclear. V gave up 5 bases and J gave up 5 bases, with 9 bases separating them. CDR1 is MDHEN, CDR2 SYDVKM, per germline. The CDR3 sequence is 12 residues long. CDR3 sequence: CASSDGGTEAFF. CDR3 nucleotide sequence: TGTGCCAGCAGTGACGGAGGGACTGAAGCTTTCTTT.

This clone has only one observation. V is TRBV9 and J is TRBJ2-1; 8 bases line up with TRBD1. Germline V gene lookup returns CDR1 SGDLS and CDR2 YYNGEE. The trim removed 4 bases at V and 9 bases at J, leaving 3 bases unmatched. The CDR3 sequence is 12 residues long. CDR3 protein: CASSTGGIEQFF. The DNA for the CDR3 is TGTGCCAGCAGCACAGGGGGAATTGAGCAGTTCTTC.

The chain couples TRBV12-5 to TRBJ1-3; a weak D match, TRBD1 (5 bases). In germline, CDR1 is LGHNT, CDR2 FRNRAP. V shed 0 bases and J shed 2 bases, with 23 bases lying between them. The CDR3 is 20 residues long. CDR3 sequence: CASGLVLNMRQKDTGNTIYF. The CDR3 DNA reads as TGTGCTAGTGGTTTGGTACTGAATATGAGACAGAAAGATACTGGAAACACCATATATTTT.

V is TRBV2 and J is TRBJ2-2, with a tentative D call TRBD1 (5 bases). V lost 1 base and J 4 bases, leaving 10 bases between the germline ends. The CDR3 is 15 residues long. Germline lookup yields CDR1 SNHLY and CDR2 FYNNEI. The CDR3 region is CASSEGQRTTGELFF. CDR3 sequence (DNA): TGTGCCAGCAGTGAAGGACAGCGTACCACCGGGGAGCTGTTTTTT.

The chain links TRBV5-4 to TRBJ2-1; 7 positions match TRBD2. The V gene's germline CDR1 is SGHNT and CDR2 YYREEE (reference sequence). This CDR3 spans 14 amino acids. Trimming at V came to 0 bases and at J to 5 bases, leaving 2 bases not matched to a gene. The CDR3 DNA sequence: TGTGCCAGCAGCTTGGGACTAGCTCACAATGAGCAGTTCTTC. Amino acid sequence: CASSLGLAHNEQFF.